A selection of T cell receptor beta chains follows, all from one sample in a study of blood T cells in healthy people across ages. Each CDR3 protein is one row after TCRdb ran MiXCR on the 5' RACE reads. The data contain about 640,000 distinct CDR3 sequences, under 65% of them singletons. Sequences were obtained from blood. These receptors came from a man between 60 and 70 years old in good health. CDR3s include the opening cysteine and the closing phenylalanine or tryptophan. Fields, in order: clone size, V gene, J gene, D gene, CDR3 DNA, CDR3 protein. D genes are given only for firm matches. The listing skips clone size in some rows; elsewhere it reads once, few, many or a size class.

many,TRBV24-1,TRBJ1-1,.,TGTGCCACCACGGGGGGGAACACTGAAGCTTTCTTT,CATTGGNTEAFF
few,TRBV5-1,TRBJ2-7,TRBD2,TGCGCCAGCAGCTTGGCCTCCGGGACTAGGGACGAGCAGTACTTC,CASSLASGTRDEQYF
.,TRBV29-1,TRBJ2-5,.,TGCAGCGTTCAGCTACGAGGGAACCAAGAGACCCAGTACTTC,CSVQLRGNQETQYF
.,TRBV29-1,TRBJ2-7,TRBD1,TGCAGCCCCAGACAGGGCCGAGCTAAACCGCGCGAGCAGTACTTC,CSPRQGRAKPREQYF
.,TRBV3-1,TRBJ2-7,.,TGTGCCAGCAGCCAAGGGGACTACGAGCAGTACTTC,CASSQGDYEQYF
.,TRBV3-1,TRBJ2-5,.,TGTGCCAGCAGCCAAGACCAGGGGTCAGAGACCCAGTACTTC,CASSQDQGSETQYF
.,TRBV7-2,TRBJ2-3,TRBD2,TGTGCCAGCAGCCCCTTGCGGGGGGGCGCAGATACGCAGTATTTT,CASSPLRGGADTQYF
few,TRBV7-2,TRBJ2-5,TRBD1,TGTGCCAGCAGCGGAGCCAGGGGGAGTGTTCTCGGACAAGAGACCCAGTACTTC,CASSGARGSVLGQETQYF
.,TRBV3-1,TRBJ2-5,TRBD2,TGTGCCAGCAGCCAAGGGGGAGGGTGGCAAGAGACCCAGTACTTC,CASSQGGGWQETQYF
.,TRBV20-1,TRBJ1-4,.,TGCAGTGCTAGAGTCCGGGCTGAAAAACTGTTTTTT,CSARVRAEKLFF
few,TRBV5-1,TRBJ2-5,TRBD1,TGCGCCAGCAGCGCGGGACAGGGGGCGTACCAAGAGACCCAGTACTTC,CASSAGQGAYQETQYF
few,TRBV18,TRBJ1-2,.,TGTGCCAGCTCACAAGGGGCTAACTATGGCTACACCTTC,CASSQGANYGYTF
.,TRBV4-1,TRBJ1-1,.,TGCGCCAGCAGCCAATCCAGGACCACTGAAGCTTTCTTT,CASSQSRTTEAFF
.,TRBV7-9,TRBJ2-3,TRBD1,TGTGCCAGCAGCCCTGGACAGGATAGCACAGATGCGCAGTATTTT,CASSPGQDSTDAQYF
few,TRBV5-1,TRBJ2-5,.,TGCGCCAGCAGCTTGGGATATCTCCTCGAGACCCAGTACTTC,CASSLGYLLETQYF
few,TRBV2,TRBJ2-2,.,TGTGCCAGTAACCCAGGGTCCTTTAACACCGGGGAGCTGTTTTTT,CASNPGSFNTGELFF
few,TRBV9,TRBJ1-6,.,TGTGCCAGCAGCGTAGCGGAGGGACGTTCACCCCTCCACTTT,CASSVAEGRSPLHF
.,TRBV10-3,TRBJ2-5,TRBD1,TGTGCCATCAGCACAGCCGGGACAGGTCTATATCAAGAGACCCAGTACTTC,CAISTAGTGLYQETQYF
.,TRBV29-1,TRBJ2-3,TRBD2,TGCAGCGTTGGCACTAGCGGTATCACAGATACGCAGTATTTT,CSVGTSGITDTQYF
.,TRBV20-1,TRBJ2-1,TRBD1,TGCAGTGCTAGAGTGTTAGGGGGCCCCTACAATGAGCAGTTCTTC,CSARVLGGPYNEQFF
.,TRBV29-1,TRBJ2-7,TRBD1,TGCAGCGTCGACCGGACAGGATACAATGAGCAGTACTTC,CSVDRTGYNEQYF
.,TRBV10-3,TRBJ1-2,.,TGTGCCATCAGTGGGGGGGACACCTTTTTTGGCTACACCTTC,CAISGGDTFFGYTF
.,TRBV5-1,TRBJ1-2,TRBD1,TGCGCCAGCAGCTCTGGGACAGACGGCTACACCTTC,CASSSGTDGYTF
.,TRBV2,TRBJ2-3,.,TGTGCCAGCAGTGAAGCTCGTAAGAGGGTCGGAGATACGCAGTATTTT,CASSEARKRVGDTQYF
.,TRBV7-2,TRBJ2-7,.,TGTGCCAGCAGCTTTTACCCTAGCCTCTACGAGCAGTACTTC,CASSFYPSLYEQYF
.,TRBV5-1,TRBJ2-1,.,TGCGCCAGCAGCTCCCAGGGATCCTACAATGAGCAGTTCTTC,CASSSQGSYNEQFF
few,TRBV7-6,TRBJ2-3,.,TGTGCCAGCAGCATCAACCCCGACGGGACAGATACGCAGTATTTT,CASSINPDGTDTQYF
.,TRBV12-3/TRBV12-4,TRBJ2-1,TRBD1,TGTGCCAGCAGTTCCGGGGACAGGGGGGACTACAATGAGCAGTTCTTC,CASSSGDRGDYNEQFF